This T cell receptor beta chain was identified in a study of CD8 T cells in Susac syndrome. Trimming took 7 bases from V and 1 from J, leaving 15 bases between them. CDR1 and CDR2 from the germline V gene are DFQATT and SNEGSKA (reference sequence). The CDR3 sequence is 14 residues long. RNA, at about 0.5 to 1 ug, was reverse transcribed with random hexamers. TCRdb called the immunoSEQ multiplex PCR reads again in MiXCR, with one record for every CDR3 protein. Here the sample spans approximately 160,000 distinct CDR3 sequences, approximately 95% being singletons. The material sequenced was CD4+ T cells from PBMCs. The TCR sequence derives from a human donor with multiple sclerosis. The chain recombines TRBV20-1 with TRBJ2-3, with D hard to call. CDR3 loop: CSVVRATRTDTQYF. In DNA, the CDR3 is TGCAGTGTCGTCCGAGCGACACGCACAGATACGCAGTATTTT.